The next 2 T cell receptor beta chains were all read from a single sample in a study of spatial heterogeneity in lung cancer. TCRdb re-called the 5' RACE reads through MiXCR, storing one row per CDR3 protein. This sample has roughly 48,000 distinct CDR3 sequences, with approximately 5% found just once. Regarding time point: sample taken at primary tumor resection. Whole RNA came from tumor, nontumor lung or frozen PBMC and was sequenced without being sorted. The specimen comprised PBMCs, sampled at surgery. These receptors were collected from a male donor with early-stage non-small cell lung cancer.

There are many counts of this clonotype. This chain uses TRBV6-2 or TRBV6-3 with TRBJ2-2; no reliable D call. From germline, CDR1 is MNHEY and CDR2 SVGEGT. Trimming took off 2 bases at V and 1 base at J, with 8 bases between the two ends. This CDR3 comprises 15 residues. CDR3 residues: CASSYVPGNTGELFF. The DNA for the CDR3 is TGTGCCAGCAGTTACGTGCCGGGGAACACCGGGGAGCTGTTTTTT.

This clonotype was detected a few times. The V gene is TRBV5-4, the J gene TRBJ2-1, with D possibly TRBD1 on 6 matching bases. Germline V gene sequence: CDR1 SGHNT, CDR2 YYREEE (reference sequence). The ends were cut back, 5 bases at V and 1 base at J, with 13 bases in the middle. This CDR3 comprises 15 residues. The CDR3 bases are TGTGCCAGCAGTTTCACAGGGAGATCCTACAATGAGCAGTTCTTC. It specifies CASSFTGRSYNEQFF.